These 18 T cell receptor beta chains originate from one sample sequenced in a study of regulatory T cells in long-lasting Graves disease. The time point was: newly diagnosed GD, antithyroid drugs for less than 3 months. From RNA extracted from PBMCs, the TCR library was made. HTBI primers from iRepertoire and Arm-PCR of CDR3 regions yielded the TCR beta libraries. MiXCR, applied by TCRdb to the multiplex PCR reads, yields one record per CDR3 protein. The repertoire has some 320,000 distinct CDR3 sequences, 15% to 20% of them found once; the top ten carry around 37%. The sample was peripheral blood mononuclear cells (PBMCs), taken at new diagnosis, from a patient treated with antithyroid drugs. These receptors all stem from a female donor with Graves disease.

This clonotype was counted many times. Here the CDR3 DNA reads TGTGCCAGCAGGGACATTTCCGGGACAGGGAACACCGGGGAGCTGTTTTTT. Translated: CASRDISGTGNTGELFF. The gene calls are TRBV2 and TRBJ2-2, with 8 bases identical to TRBD1. The germline V gene has CDR1 SNHLY and CDR2 FYNNEI. The V and J ends lost 6 bases and 1 base, in that order; junction bases with no gene match: 10. The CDR3 extends over 17 amino acids. The whole variable domain, filled in from reference TRBV2 and TRBJ2-2, reads EPEVTQTPSHQVTQMGQEVILRCVPISNHLYFYWYRQILGQKVEFLVSFYNNEISEKSEIFDDQFSVERPDGSNFTLKIRSTKLEDSAMYFCASRDISGTGNTGELFFGEGSRLTVL.

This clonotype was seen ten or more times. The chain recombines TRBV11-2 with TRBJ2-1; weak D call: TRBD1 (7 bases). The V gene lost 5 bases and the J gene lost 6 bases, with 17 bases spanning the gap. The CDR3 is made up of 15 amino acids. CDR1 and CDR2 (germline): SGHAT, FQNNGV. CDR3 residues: CASSLPQGGGNEQFF. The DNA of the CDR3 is TGTGCCAGCAGCCTACCCCAGGGGGGAGGCAATGAGCAGTTCTTC.

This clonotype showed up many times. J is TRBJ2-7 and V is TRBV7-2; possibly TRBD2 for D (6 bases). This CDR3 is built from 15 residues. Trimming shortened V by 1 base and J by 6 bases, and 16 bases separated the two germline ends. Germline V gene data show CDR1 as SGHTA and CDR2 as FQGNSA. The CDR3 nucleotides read TGTGCCAGCAGCTTAGACGGTCGGGAGAAGTGCGAGCAGTACTTC. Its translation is CASSLDGREKCEQYF.

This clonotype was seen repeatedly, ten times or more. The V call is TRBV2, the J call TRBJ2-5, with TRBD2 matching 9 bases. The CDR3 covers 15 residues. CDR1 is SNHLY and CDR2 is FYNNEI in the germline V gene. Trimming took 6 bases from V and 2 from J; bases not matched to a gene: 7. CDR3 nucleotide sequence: TGTGCCAGCAGCCCGACTAGCGGAGATCAAGAGACCCAGTACTTC. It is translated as CASSPTSGDQETQYF.

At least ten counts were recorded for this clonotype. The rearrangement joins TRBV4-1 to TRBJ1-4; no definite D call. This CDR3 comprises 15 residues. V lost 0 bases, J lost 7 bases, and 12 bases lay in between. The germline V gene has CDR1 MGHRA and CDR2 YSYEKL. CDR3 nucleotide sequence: TGCGCCAGCAGCCAAGAGGGCGGGCTTGGTGAAAAACTGTTTTTT. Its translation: CASSQEGGLGEKLFF.

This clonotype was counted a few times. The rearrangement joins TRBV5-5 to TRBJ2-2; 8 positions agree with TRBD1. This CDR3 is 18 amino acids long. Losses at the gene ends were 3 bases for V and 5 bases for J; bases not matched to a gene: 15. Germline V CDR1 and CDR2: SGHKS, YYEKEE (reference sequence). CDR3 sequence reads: CASSYTLGQGVGTGELFF. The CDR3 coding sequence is TGTGCCAGCAGCTATACCCTAGGACAGGGTGTGGGGACCGGGGAGCTGTTTTTT.

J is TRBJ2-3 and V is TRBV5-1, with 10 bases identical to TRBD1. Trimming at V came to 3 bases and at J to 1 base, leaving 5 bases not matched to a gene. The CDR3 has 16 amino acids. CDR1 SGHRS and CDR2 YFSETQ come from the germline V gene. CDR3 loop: CASSSGGTGGTDTQYF. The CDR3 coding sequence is TGCGCCAGCAGCTCGGGCGGGACAGGGGGCACAGATACGCAGTATTTT.

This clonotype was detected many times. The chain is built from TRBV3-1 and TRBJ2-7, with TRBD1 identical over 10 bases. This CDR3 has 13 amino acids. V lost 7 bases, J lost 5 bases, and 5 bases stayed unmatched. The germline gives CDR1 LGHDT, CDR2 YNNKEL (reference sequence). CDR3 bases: TGTGCCAGCACACGGACAGGGGGTGACGAGCAGTACTTC. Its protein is CASTRTGGDEQYF.

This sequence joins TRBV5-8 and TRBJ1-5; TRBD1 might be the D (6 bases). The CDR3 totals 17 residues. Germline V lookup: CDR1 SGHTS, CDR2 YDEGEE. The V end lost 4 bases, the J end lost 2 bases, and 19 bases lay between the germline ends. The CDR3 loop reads CASSLEKRGEGNQPQHF. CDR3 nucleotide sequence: TGTGCCAGCAGCCTGGAAAAGAGGGGGGAGGGCAATCAGCCCCAGCATTTT.

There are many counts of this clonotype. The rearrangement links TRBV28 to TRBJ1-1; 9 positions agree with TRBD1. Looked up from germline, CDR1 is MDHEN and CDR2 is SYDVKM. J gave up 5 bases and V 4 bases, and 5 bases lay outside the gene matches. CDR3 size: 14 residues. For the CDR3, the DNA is TGTGCCAGCAGTTCCGGGACAGGGAAGACTGAAGCTTTCTTT. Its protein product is CASSSGTGKTEAFF.

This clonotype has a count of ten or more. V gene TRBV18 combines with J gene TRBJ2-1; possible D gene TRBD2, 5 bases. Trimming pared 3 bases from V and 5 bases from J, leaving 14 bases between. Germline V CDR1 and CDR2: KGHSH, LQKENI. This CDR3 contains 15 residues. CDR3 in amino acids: CASSPYRTGNNEQFF. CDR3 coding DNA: TGTGCCAGCTCACCCTACCGGACCGGGAACAATGAGCAGTTCTTC.

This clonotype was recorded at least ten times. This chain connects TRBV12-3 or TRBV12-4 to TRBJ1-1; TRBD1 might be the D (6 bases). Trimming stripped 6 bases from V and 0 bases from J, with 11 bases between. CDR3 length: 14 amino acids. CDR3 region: CASRDYRVNTEAFF. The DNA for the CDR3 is TGTGCCAGCAGGGACTACAGGGTGAACACTGAAGCTTTCTTT.

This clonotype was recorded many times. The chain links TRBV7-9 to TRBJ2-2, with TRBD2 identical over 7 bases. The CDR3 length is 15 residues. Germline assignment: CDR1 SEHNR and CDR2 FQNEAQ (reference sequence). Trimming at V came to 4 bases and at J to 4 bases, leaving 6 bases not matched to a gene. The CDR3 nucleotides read TGTGCCAGCAGCTATACGGGAGGCGGCACCGGGGAGCTGTTTTTT. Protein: CASSYTGGGTGELFF. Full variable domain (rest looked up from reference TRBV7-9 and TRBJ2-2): DTGVSQNPRHKITKRGQNVTFRCDPISEHNRLYWYRQTLGQGPEFLTYFQNEAQLEKSRLLSDRFSAERPKGSFSTLEIQRTEQGDSAMYLCASSYTGGGTGELFFGEGSRLTVL.

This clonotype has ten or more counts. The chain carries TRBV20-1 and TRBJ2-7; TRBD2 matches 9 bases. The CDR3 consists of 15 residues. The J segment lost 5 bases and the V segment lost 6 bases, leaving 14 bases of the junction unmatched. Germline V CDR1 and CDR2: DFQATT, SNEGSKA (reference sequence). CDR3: CSAKGTSFLPNEQYF. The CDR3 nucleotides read TGCAGTGCCAAAGGGACTAGCTTCTTACCCAACGAGCAGTACTTC.

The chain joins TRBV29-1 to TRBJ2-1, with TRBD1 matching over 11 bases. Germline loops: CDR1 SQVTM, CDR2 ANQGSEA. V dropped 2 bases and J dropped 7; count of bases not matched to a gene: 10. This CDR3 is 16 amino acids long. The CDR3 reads CSVEPYHGTGGNEQFF. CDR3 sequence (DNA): TGCAGCGTTGAACCCTATCACGGGACAGGGGGGAATGAGCAGTTCTTC.

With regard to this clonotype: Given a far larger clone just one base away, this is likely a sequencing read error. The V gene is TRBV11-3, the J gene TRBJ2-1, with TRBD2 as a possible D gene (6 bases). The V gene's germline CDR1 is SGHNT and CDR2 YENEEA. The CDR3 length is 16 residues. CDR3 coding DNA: TGTGCCGGCAGTGACGGGACTCTGAGCTCCTACAATGAGCAGTTCTTC. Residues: CAGSDGTLSSYNEQFF.

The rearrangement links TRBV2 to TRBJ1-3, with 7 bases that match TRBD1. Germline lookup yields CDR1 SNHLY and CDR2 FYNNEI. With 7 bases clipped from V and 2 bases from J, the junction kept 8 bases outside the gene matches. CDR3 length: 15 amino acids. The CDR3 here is CASTLGGTAGNTIYF. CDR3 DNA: TGTGCCAGCACCCTGGGAGGGACAGCTGGAAACACCATATATTTT.

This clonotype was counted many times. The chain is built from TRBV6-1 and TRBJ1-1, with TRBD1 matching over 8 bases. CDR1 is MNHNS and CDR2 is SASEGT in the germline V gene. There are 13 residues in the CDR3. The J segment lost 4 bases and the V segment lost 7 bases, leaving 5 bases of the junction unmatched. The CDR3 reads CASIVTGGTEAFF. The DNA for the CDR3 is TGTGCCAGCATCGTTACAGGGGGCACTGAAGCTTTCTTT.